Below, 3 T cell receptor beta chains from the same sample are listed, as sequenced in a study of T cell responses to AZD1222 COVID-19 vaccine. Assay: immunoSEQ multiplex PCR; the TCRdb copy retains only in-frame clones and omits some. Of around 130,000 clones in the sample, roughly 88% were seen once. Sequences were derived from peripheral blood, sampled on day 0 of AZD1222 vaccination. These receptors were collected from an adult in good health.

The genes are TRBV19 and TRBJ1-5; D is uncertain. The CDR3 has 16 residues. CDR1 LNHDA and CDR2 SQIVND come from the germline V gene (reference sequence). Trimming left V 7 bases short and J 6 bases short, with 22 bases between. CDR3 protein: CASTGSGAGRRQPQHF. CDR3 bases: TGTGCCAGTACAGGCAGTGGTGCGGGGAGGCGTCAGCCCCAGCATTTT.

This chain uses TRBV27 with TRBJ1-6; the D is unclear. This CDR3 has 16 residues. Germline-derived CDR1 and CDR2 are MNHEY and SMNVEV (reference sequence). Between the trimmed V and J ends, which lost 5 bases and 0 bases, there was a span of 11 bases. This chain's CDR3 is CASSTTPSSYNSPLHF. CDR3 DNA sequence: TGTGCCAGCAGTACTACCCCCAGCTCCTATAATTCACCCCTCCACTTT.

This chain connects TRBV7-2 to TRBJ2-1; 7 bases agree with TRBD2. This CDR3 has 15 residues. Germline V gene sequence: CDR1 SGHTA, CDR2 FQGNSA. J was trimmed by 0 bases and V by 5 bases; bases with no gene match: 4. CDR3 amino acids: CASSIGRPSYNEQFF. The DNA for the CDR3 is TGTGCCAGCAGCATCGGGAGGCCCTCCTACAATGAGCAGTTCTTC.